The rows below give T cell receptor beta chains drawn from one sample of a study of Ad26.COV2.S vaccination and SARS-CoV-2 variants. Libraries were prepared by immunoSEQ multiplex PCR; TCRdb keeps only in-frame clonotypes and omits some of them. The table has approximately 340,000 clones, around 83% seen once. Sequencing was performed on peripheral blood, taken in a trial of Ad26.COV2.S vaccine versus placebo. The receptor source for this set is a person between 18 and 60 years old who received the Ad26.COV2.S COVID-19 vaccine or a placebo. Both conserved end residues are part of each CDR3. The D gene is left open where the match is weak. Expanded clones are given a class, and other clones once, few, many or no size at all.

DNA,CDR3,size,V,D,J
TGTGCCAGCAGCGACCAGGGTGGAGATTCACCCCTCCACTTT,CASSDQGGDSPLHF,-,TRBV9,-,TRBJ1-6
TGTGCCAGCAGCTTGCCGACTAGCGGGGTAGAGACCCAGTACTTC,CASSLPTSGVETQYF,-,TRBV7-2,TRBD2,TRBJ2-5
TGCGCCAGCAGCTTCGGGACTTCTGGGGCCAACGTCCTGACTTTC,CASSFGTSGANVLTF,-,TRBV5-1,-,TRBJ2-6
TGTGCCAGCAGCTCCAAACCGGGACAGGGTGTTGGAAACACCATATATTTT,CASSSKPGQGVGNTIYF,-,TRBV5-4,TRBD1,TRBJ1-3
TGTGCCACCAGTGATTCGGGACTAGCGACAGATACGCAGTATTTT,CATSDSGLATDTQYF,-,TRBV24-1,TRBD2,TRBJ2-3
TGTGCCAGCAAACACTTGAACACCGGGGAGCTGTTTTTT,CASKHLNTGELFF,-,TRBV12-3/TRBV12-4,-,TRBJ2-2
TGTGCCAGCAGCTTACTCGGACTAGCGGGAGGATACGAGCAGTACTTC,CASSLLGLAGGYEQYF,-,TRBV7-2,TRBD2,TRBJ2-7
TGTGCCAGCAGCCAGTCCATATTGGGGCGGGAAGGTCAGTACTTC,CASSQSILGREGQYF,-,TRBV3-1/TRBV3-2,-,TRBJ2-4
TGTGCCAGTAGTACTGAGATTATAACACCCCTCCACTTT,CASSTEIITPLHF,-,TRBV19,-,TRBJ1-6
TGTGCCAGTAGTCTCCCTGAACGTATGAACACTGAAGCTTTCTTT,CASSLPERMNTEAFF,-,TRBV19,-,TRBJ1-1
TGTGCCAGCAGCGACCGGGACGGTTCCTACGAGCAGTACTTC,CASSDRDGSYEQYF,once,TRBV13,-,TRBJ2-7
TGTGCCACCCAACTAGTTCGTGCGTCCTACGAGCAGTACTTC,CATQLVRASYEQYF,-,TRBV28,-,TRBJ2-7
TGTGCCAGCAGCCCCCTCGAGCGGATGAGCTCCTACGAGCAGTACTTC,CASSPLERMSSYEQYF,-,TRBV11-2,-,TRBJ2-7
TGTGCCTGCTCCCGGCTAGCGGGAGGGTTGTCCTACAATGAGCAGTTCTTC,CACSRLAGGLSYNEQFF,-,TRBV30,TRBD2,TRBJ2-1
TGTGCCAGCAGCTTGAGGGGGAACTATGGCTACACCTTC,CASSLRGNYGYTF,-,TRBV11-2,-,TRBJ1-2
TGTGCCAGCAGTGTGGGGGGGCTCCAAGAGACCCAGTACTTC,CASSVGGLQETQYF,-,TRBV2,-,TRBJ2-5
TGTGCCAGTAGTATAGGGGGCCTAATCCCCACAGATACGCAGTATTTT,CASSIGGLIPTDTQYF,-,TRBV19,-,TRBJ2-3
TGCAGTGCTAGTCGAACTAGCGGGGTGGAGACCCAGTACTTC,CSASRTSGVETQYF,-,TRBV20-1,TRBD2,TRBJ2-5
TGTGCCAGCAGTGGACAGCGGGTTGGCTACACCTTC,CASSGQRVGYTF,-,TRBV12-3/TRBV12-4,-,TRBJ1-2
TGTGCCAGCAGCCAGAGGGGGGGGACCTACAATGAGCAGTTCTTC,CASSQRGGTYNEQFF,-,TRBV3-1/TRBV3-2,-,TRBJ2-1
TGTGCCAGCTCGTTTGGGGACAGGGGTTACAATGAGCAGTTCTTC,CASSFGDRGYNEQFF,-,TRBV27,TRBD1,TRBJ2-1
TGCAGTGCTAGTACGGGATATTTCACGGATACGCAGTATTTT,CSASTGYFTDTQYF,-,TRBV20-1,-,TRBJ2-3
TGTGCCAGCAGCGAATTCTCTACCCCGCAGCGGGAGCAGTTCTTC,CASSEFSTPQREQFF,-,TRBV25-1,-,TRBJ2-1
TGTGCCATCAGTGTCGGACAGAGATCCTACAATGAGCAGTTCTTC,CAISVGQRSYNEQFF,many,TRBV10-3,-,TRBJ2-1
TGTGCCAGCAGCTTGGCTTTCCCCGCCCCCCCAGATACGCAGTATTTT,CASSLAFPAPPDTQYF,-,TRBV5-5,-,TRBJ2-3
TGCAGCGTCGGGGACAGGGGATTGGTGCAGTACTTC,CSVGDRGLVQYF,-,TRBV29-1,TRBD1,TRBJ2-7
TGTGCCAGCAGCTTGCCAGGGACAACCGCCACAGATACGCAGTATTTT,CASSLPGTTATDTQYF,once,TRBV5-4,-,TRBJ2-3
TGTGCCAGCAGCTTAGCCCTCGGGGGCTCCTACAATGAGCAGTTCTTC,CASSLALGGSYNEQFF,-,TRBV7-2,-,TRBJ2-1
TGTGCCAGCAGTTCCCCCGGGACTAGTTCTTACGAGCAGTACTTC,CASSSPGTSSYEQYF,-,TRBV6-5,TRBD2,TRBJ2-7
TGCGCCAGCAGCTTGGGAGCTGGACAGGGAGAAGAGACCCAGTACTTC,CASSLGAGQGEETQYF,-,TRBV5-1,TRBD1,TRBJ2-5
TGCGCCAGCAGCCAACCCTCGGGCGGGACAGGGATAGGCAATGAGCAGTTCTTC,CASSQPSGGTGIGNEQFF,-,TRBV4-1,TRBD1,TRBJ2-1